This T cell receptor (beta chain) was obtained from a study of T cells in Graves' hyperthyroidism and ophthalmopathy. Whole-study results and caveats: The model made its ophthalmopathy prediction, and onset followed a median approximately 6.5 months later.

This clonotype was seen many times. What it recognizes is unknown. The V gene lost 3 bases and the J gene lost 3 bases, with 15 bases spanning the gap. The CDR3 extends over 14 amino acids. In germline, CDR1 is DFQATT, CDR2 SNEGSKA (reference sequence). Amplification yielded TCR beta CDR3 regions, with RNA transcripts as the source. First-round RT-PCR targeting the TCR CDR3 was performed with the HTBI primer set. TCRdb re-called the multiplex PCR reads through MiXCR, storing one row per CDR3 protein. The table shows about 250,000 distinct CDR3 sequences, with roughly 22% occurring only once. V and J are TRBV20-1 and TRBJ2-7; D call uncertain. This TCR was sampled from a man aged 30-40 years with Graves' ophthalmopathy. Material for sequencing was blood. CDR3 bases: TGCAGTGCTAGTATTAGTGGTCAAAACTACGAGCAGTACTTC. This translates into CSASISGQNYEQYF.